This entry describes one T cell receptor beta chain. This specimen belongs to a study of shared clonotypes between healthy human individuals. Running of the assay took place at deep level. Original handling: Junction-only sequences produced by ImmunoSEQ had no quality scores, so filtering differed. The data were produced by immunoSEQ multiplex PCR, yet TCRdb's version contains in-frame clones alone and is incomplete. From that table come the V and J calls and clone size; the DNA was used to work out D and trimming. In the table there are about 690,000 clones, 80% to 95% of which are singletons. The sequence was collected from a man between 18 and 29 years old in good health. Some clones in this sample may be carry-over from other donors' samples. Sequenced input: memory CD8+ T cells from PBMCs. Documented subset: CD45RO+ cells pooled with CCR7-negative TemRA cells.

DNA for the CDR3: TGCGCCAGCAGCGCCGGAGGTTCCCCCTACTACGAGCAGTACTTC. It codes for CASSAGGSPYYEQYF. The chain combines TRBV4-1 with TRBJ2-7; a weak D match, TRBD2 (5 bases). CDR1 MGHRA and CDR2 YSYEKL come from the germline V gene. This CDR3 has 15 amino acids. V gave up 5 bases and J gave up 3 bases, with 17 bases separating them.